These 6 T cell receptor beta chains share one sample of origin, sequenced in a study of identical twins. TCRdb processed the 5' RACE reads anew with MiXCR; each CDR3 protein has one entry. The repertoire holds 200,000 to 250,000 distinct CDR3 sequences, with approximately 11% as singletons. This same sample was also part of a study on yellow fever vaccine responses in identical twins.

Sequenced sample: memory (CD45RO+) T cells sorted from blood. The receptors originated from a woman aged 18 to 35 in good health.

The sample holds a few counts of this clonotype. V and J are TRBV4-3 and TRBJ2-1; 7 bases match TRBD2. The germline V gene has CDR1 LGHNA and CDR2 YSLEER. V lost 1 base and J lost 8; bases outside the gene matches: 11. The CDR3 is 16 residues long. Here the CDR3 DNA reads TGCGCCAGCAGCCAAGGTGGGGGAGGGGTGCGTGATGAGCAGTTCTTC. Protein sequence: CASSQGGGGVRDEQFF.

This rearrangement joins TRBV7-2 to TRBJ2-1; 13 nucleotides match TRBD2. V lost 6 bases, J lost 9 bases, and 5 bases stayed unmatched. CDR3 length: 14 amino acids. CDR1 SGHTA and CDR2 FQGNSA come from the germline V gene. This CDR3 is CASRTSGGVLEQFF. The CDR3 region has the DNA TGTGCCAGCAGAACTAGCGGGGGGGTCCTTGAGCAGTTCTTC.

Ten or more counts support this clonotype. This chain joins TRBV4-2 and TRBJ2-3; 7 positions match TRBD2. The V gene end was trimmed by 4 bases and the J gene end by 1 base; junction bases not matched to a gene: 14. Germline V gene data show CDR1 as LGHNA and CDR2 as YNFKEQ. CDR3 size: 18 residues. The CDR3 nucleotides read TGTGCCAGCAGCCCTAGGGCATCCTCCAGCGGGGGCACAGATACGCAGTATTTT. Translating it yields CASSPRASSSGGTDTQYF.

Only a few counts were recorded for this clonotype. The genes are TRBV6-1 and TRBJ1-1, with a tentative D call TRBD1 (5 bases). V dropped 6 bases and J dropped 5 bases, with 16 bases sitting between them. Germline V gives CDR1 MNHNS, CDR2 SASEGT. The CDR3 runs to 14 residues. The CDR3: CASRGIGGATEAFF. CDR3 nucleotides: TGTGCCAGCAGGGGGATCGGCGGGGCGACTGAAGCTTTCTTT.

This clonotype was seen a handful of times. The chain recombines TRBV27 with TRBJ2-3; D may be TRBD2 (7 bases). The CDR3 spans 15 residues. V lost 7 bases and J lost 7, with 21 bases in between. In germline, CDR1 is MNHEY, CDR2 SMNVEV (reference sequence). The chain's CDR3 is CASNEAGAGRNTQYF. Written as DNA, the CDR3 is TGTGCCAGCAATGAGGCGGGGGCAGGTCGGAATACGCAGTATTTT.

This clonotype came up many times. The chain employs TRBV4-1 and TRBJ2-1; D not resolved. Germline values: CDR1 MGHRA, CDR2 YSYEKL. The CDR3 has 13 amino acids. V was shortened by 1 base and J by 8 bases, with 9 bases between the two germline ends. The CDR3 region has the DNA TGCGCCAGCAGCCAAGTAATCAGCTATGAGCAGTTCTTC. Translation: CASSQVISYEQFF.